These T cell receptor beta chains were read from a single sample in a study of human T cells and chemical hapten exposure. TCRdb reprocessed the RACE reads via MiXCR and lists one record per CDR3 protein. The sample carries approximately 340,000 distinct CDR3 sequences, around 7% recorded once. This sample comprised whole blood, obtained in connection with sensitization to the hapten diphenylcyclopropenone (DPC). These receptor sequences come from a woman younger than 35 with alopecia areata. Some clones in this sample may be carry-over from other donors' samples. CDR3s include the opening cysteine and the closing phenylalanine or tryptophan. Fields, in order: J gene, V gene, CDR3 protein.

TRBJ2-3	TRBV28	CASSSGLAGRGADTQYF
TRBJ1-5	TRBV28	CASSSNRQGSNQPQHF
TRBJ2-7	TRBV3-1	CASSPGFLDALGRSSYEQYF
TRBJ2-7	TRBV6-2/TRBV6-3	CASSRSGAQANEQYF
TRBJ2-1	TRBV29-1	CSVAKVSSYNEQFF
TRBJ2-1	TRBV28	CASTLLVSSGGAVNEQFF
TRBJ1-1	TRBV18	CASSPQLPTNTEAFF
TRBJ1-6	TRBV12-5	CASGPPDGQQSSYNSPLHF
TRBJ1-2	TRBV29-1	CSVVGSSNYGYTF
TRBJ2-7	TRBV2	CASSDTPGLAGKYF
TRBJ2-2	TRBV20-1	CSARGDTNTGELFF
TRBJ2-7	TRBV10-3	CAISSGRSEQYF
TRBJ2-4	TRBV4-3	CASSQTGTDIQYF
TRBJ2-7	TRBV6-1	CASSEQGTEIPYEQYF
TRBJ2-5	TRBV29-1	CSVARDRGQETQYF
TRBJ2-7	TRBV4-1	CASSQTPRGKFYEQYF
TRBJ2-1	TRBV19	CASSMVSGTGYNEQFF
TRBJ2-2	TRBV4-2	CASSWDRVGTGELFF
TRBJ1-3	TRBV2	CASREGLSSGNTIYF
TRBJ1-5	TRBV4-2	CASSQVGQYNQPQHF
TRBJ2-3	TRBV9	CASSGSLDRGTDTQYF
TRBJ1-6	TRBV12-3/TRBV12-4	CASTPQNNSPLHF
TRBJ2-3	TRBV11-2	CASSSEFQTSTDTQYF
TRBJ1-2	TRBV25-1	CASSRGTNYGYTF
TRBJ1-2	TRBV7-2	CASSLPGGVYGYTF
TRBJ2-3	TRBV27	CASSFGGVGTQYF
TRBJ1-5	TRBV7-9	CASSGQGGPQHF
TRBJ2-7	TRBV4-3	CASSQQDRGPYEQYF
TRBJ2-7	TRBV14	CASSQSWTGREQYF
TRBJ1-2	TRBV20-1	CSASLADNGYTF
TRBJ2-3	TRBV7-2	CASSLAPLAGGPGDTQYF